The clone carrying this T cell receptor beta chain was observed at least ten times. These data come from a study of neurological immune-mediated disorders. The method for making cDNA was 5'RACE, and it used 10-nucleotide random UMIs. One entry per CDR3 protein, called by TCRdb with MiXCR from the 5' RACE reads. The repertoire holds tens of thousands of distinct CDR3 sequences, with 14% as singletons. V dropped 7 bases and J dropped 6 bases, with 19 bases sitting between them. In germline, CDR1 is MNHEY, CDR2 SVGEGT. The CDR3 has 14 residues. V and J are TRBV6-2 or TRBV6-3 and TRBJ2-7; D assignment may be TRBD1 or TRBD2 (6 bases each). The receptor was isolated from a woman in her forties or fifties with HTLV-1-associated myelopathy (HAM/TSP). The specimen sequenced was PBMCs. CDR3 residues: CASNTIPKGGEQYF. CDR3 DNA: TGTGCCAGCAACACTATCCCAAAGGGGGGCGAGCAGTACTTC.